Detailed here is one TCR beta chain. Its matching antigen is unknown. Per the germline V gene, CDR1 is MGHDK and CDR2 is SYGVNS. J gave up 2 bases and V 6 bases, and 10 bases lay outside the gene matches. CDR3 length: 16 amino acids. The isolated RNA, all of it, was reverse transcribed, so expressed TCRB transcripts were what got sequenced. Several million reads were obtained on average from naive, central memory and regulatory T cell samples. Profiling relied on immunoSEQ multiplex PCR, and the TCRdb table lists in-frame clones only, not all of them. Among fewer than 20,000 clones listed, approximately 71% were seen once. This record comes from a study of beta chain features in type 1 diabetes. Study outcomes and limitations: TCRB CDR3s were moderately but significantly shorter in Type 1 diabetes patients in all four CD4+ subsets.

Specimen: Tregs from blood. This rearrangement joins TRBV25-1 to TRBJ2-1, with 7 bases fitting TRBD2. The source of this sequence is a man aged 25 to 40 with type 1 diabetes. CDR3 sequence reads: CASRPPLGGAYNEQFF. The CDR3 nucleotides are TGTGCCAGCAGACCCCCACTTGGGGGGGCCTACAATGAGCAGTTCTTC.